This TCR beta chain was found in a study of T cell repertoires in cytomegalovirus infection. Across the study: Both a matching HLA type and CMV infection were indicated by public TCR beta signatures.

Study-level points and caveats: Dominant in the ex vivo response were TCR beta clonotypes restricted by HLA-C and specific for CMV. Summed public TCR beta family frequency identified CMV carriers bearing the relevant HLA.

This clonotype was found a few times. Antigen specificity is unknown. Germline V gene sequence: CDR1 LGHNA, CDR2 YSLEER. CDR3 size: 15 residues. The J segment lost 8 bases and the V segment lost 3 bases, leaving 7 bases of the junction unmatched. TCRdb called the reads again in MiXCR, with one record for every CDR3 protein. The repertoire has some 920,000 distinct CDR3 sequences, roughly 30% of them found once; the top ten carry around 15%. The TCR originated in a human donor in good health (CMV status not recorded). Some clones in this sample may be carry-over from other donors' samples. Sequencing was performed on cultured CD8+ T cells from PBMCs, taken from culture after CMV antigen stimulation. V is TRBV4-3 and J is TRBJ2-1; 10 nucleotides line up with TRBD1. The CDR3: CASSHFRQGAYEQFF. In nucleotides, the CDR3 is TGCGCCAGCAGCCATTTTCGACAGGGGGCCTATGAGCAGTTCTTC.